This TCR beta chain is from a study of CD8+CD57+ T cells in acquired aplastic anemia. Study-level information: Sorted CD4+ and CD8+ cell DNA averaged approximately 3 ug. Regarding the study as a whole: Patients and controls turned out to have approximately 29 CD8+ CDR3 sequences in common.

Individuals selected for sequencing had exhibited CD8+CD57+ cell expansion on flow cytometry. Each patient had severe acquired aplastic anemia. Among the patients, none had received any therapy at the time of blood sampling. Investigators profiled TCR beta VDJ and CDR3 from genomic DNA template. TCRdb re-derived calls from the reads in MiXCR, one entry per CDR3 protein. In the table there are approximately 260,000 distinct CDR3 sequences, about 80% of which are singletons. This clonotype was picked up one time. What it recognizes is unknown. At one boundary the junction diverges from the germline segment, which might be a read error. Germline CDR1 is SGDLS and CDR2 is YYNGEE. CDR3 length: 16 residues.

Sequenced input: sorted CD4+, CD8+, or CD8+CD57+ T cells (not recorded which) from PBMCs. The rearrangement links TRBV9 to TRBJ1-6; unclear D gene. The sequence was collected from a human donor with aplastic anemia. Here the CDR3 reads CASSVAGNGYNSALHF. The CDR3 bases are TGTGCCAGCAGCGTGGCTGGGAACGGCTATAATTCAGCCCTCCACTTT.